This T cell receptor beta chain was found in a study of PD-1 blockade in classical Hodgkin lymphoma. Study-level background: The nivolumab dose that patients received was 3 mg/kg, given intravenously every 2 weeks. Notes on the study in general: Lower baseline TCR diversity was reported for newly diagnosed patients than for healthy donors.

Each patient experienced a relapse that followed autologous stem cell transplantation, and brentuximab vedotin exposure varied. The table came from immunoSEQ multiplex PCR; TCRdb's copy has only in-frame clones and leaves some out. This sample has about 10,000 clones; less than 80% occur once, and the top ten carry more than 9%. With regard to this clone: Its antigen is as yet unknown.

Per the germline V gene, CDR1 is LNHDA and CDR2 is SQIVND (reference sequence). The CDR3 contains 14 residues. Trimming took 7 bases from V and 7 from J, leaving 17 bases between them. Material: peripheral blood mononuclear cells (PBMCs), obtained at baseline. The rearrangement uses TRBV19 and TRBJ1-3; no definite D call. This clonotype was obtained from a human donor with classical Hodgkin lymphoma. This CDR3 is CASTNALRGNTIYF. For the CDR3, the DNA is TGTGCCAGTACCAACGCCCTCAGAGGGAACACCATATATTTT.